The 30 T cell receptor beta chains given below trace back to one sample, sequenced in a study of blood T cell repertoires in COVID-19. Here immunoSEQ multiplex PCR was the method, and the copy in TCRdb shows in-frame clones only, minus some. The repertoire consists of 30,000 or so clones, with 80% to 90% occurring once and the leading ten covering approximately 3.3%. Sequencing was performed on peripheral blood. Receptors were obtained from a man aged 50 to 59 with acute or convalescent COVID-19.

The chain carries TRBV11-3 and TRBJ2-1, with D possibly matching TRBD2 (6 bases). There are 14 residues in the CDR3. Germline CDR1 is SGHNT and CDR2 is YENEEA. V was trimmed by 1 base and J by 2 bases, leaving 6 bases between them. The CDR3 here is CASSLGTTYNEQFF. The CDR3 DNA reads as TGTGCCAGCAGCTTAGGGACTACCTACAATGAGCAGTTCTTC.

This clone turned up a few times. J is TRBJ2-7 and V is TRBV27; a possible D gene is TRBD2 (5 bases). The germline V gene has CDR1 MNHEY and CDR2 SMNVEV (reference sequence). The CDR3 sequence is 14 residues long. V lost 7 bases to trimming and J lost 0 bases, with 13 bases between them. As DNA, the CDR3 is TGTGCCAGCACCTCCGTCGGGAACTCCTACGAGCAGTACTTC. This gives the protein CASTSVGNSYEQYF.

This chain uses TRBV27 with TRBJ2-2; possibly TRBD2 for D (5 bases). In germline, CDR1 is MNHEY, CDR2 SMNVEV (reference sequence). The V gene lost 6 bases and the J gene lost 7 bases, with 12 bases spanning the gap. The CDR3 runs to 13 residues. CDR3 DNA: TGTGCCAGCAGATACGGCGGACTCGGGGAGCTGTTTTTT. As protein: CASRYGGLGELFF.

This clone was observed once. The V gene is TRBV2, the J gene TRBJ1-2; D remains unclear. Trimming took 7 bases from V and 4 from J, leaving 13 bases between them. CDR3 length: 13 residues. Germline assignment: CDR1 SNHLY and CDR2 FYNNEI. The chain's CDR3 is CASTREIAYGYTF. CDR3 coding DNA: TGTGCCAGCACCAGAGAAATAGCCTATGGCTACACCTTC.

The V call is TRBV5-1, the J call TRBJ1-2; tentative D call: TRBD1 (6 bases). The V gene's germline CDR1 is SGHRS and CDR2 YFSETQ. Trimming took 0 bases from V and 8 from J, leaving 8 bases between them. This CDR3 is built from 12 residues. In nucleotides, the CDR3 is TGCGCCAGCAGCTTGGGACAGGAAGGCTACACCTTC. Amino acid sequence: CASSLGQEGYTF. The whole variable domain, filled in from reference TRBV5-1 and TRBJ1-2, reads KAGVTQTPRYLIKTRGQQVTLSCSPISGHRSVSWYQQTPGQGLQFLFEYFSETQRNKGNFPGRFSGRQFSNSRSEMNVSTLELGDSALYLCASSLGQEGYTFGSGTRLTVV.

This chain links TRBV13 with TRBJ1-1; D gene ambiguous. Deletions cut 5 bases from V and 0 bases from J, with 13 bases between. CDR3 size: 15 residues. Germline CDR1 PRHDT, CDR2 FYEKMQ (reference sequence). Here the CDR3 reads CASSGGEVMNTEAFF. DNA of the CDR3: TGTGCCAGCAGCGGCGGGGAGGTCATGAACACTGAAGCTTTCTTT.

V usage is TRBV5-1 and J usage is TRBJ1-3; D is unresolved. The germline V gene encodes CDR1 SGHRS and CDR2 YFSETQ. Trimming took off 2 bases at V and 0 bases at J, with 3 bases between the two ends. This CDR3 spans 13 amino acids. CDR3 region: CASSFNSGNTIYF. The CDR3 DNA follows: TGCGCCAGCAGCTTTAACTCTGGAAACACCATATATTTT.

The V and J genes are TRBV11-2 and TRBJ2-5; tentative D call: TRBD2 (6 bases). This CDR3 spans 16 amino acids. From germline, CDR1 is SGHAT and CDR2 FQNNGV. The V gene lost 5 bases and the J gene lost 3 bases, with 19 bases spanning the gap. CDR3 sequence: CASSLRSGTSEETQYF. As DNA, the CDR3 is TGTGCCAGCAGCCTCCGATCCGGGACTTCTGAAGAGACCCAGTACTTC.

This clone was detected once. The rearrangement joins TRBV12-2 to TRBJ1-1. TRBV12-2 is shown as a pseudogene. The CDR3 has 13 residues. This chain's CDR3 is CASRLDGNTEAFF. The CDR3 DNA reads TGTGCAAGTCGCTTAGACGGGAACACTGAAGCTTTCTTT.

In nucleotides, the CDR3 is TGCAGCGACGGAGACCGGGGCTATGGCTACACCTTC. Protein product: CSDGDRGYGYTF. This chain joins TRBV29-1 and TRBJ1-2; D is uncertain. The CDR3 consists of 12 residues. Trimming pared 7 bases from V and 4 bases from J, leaving 13 bases between. Germline V gene data show CDR1 as SQVTM and CDR2 as ANQGSEA.

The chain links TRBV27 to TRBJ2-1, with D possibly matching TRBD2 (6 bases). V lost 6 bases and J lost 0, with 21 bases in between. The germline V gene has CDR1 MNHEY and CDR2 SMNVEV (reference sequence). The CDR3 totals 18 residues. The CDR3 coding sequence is TGTGCCAGCAGCACCCTGGGGGGAGGACCCGACTCCTACAATGAGCAGTTCTTC. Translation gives CASSTLGGGPDSYNEQFF.

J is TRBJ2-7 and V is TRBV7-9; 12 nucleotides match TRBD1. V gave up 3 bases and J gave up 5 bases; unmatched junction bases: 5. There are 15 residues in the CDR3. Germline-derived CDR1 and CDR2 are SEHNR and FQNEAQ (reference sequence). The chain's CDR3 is CASSFPGQGAHEQYF. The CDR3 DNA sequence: TGTGCCAGCAGCTTTCCGGGACAGGGGGCTCACGAGCAGTACTTC.

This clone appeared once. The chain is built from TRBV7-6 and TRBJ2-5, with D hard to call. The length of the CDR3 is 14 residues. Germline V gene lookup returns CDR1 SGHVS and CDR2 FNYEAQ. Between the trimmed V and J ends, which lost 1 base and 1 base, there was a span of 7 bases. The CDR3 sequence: CASSLGASQETQYF. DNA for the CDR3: TGTGCCAGCAGCTTAGGGGCGAGCCAAGAGACCCAGTACTTC.

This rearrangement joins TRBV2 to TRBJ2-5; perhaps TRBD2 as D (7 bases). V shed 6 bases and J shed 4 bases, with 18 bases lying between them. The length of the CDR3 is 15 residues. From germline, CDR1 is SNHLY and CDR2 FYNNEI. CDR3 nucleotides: TGTGCCAGCAGCCCAGCGGGACAACACGGAGAGACCCAGTACTTC. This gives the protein CASSPAGQHGETQYF.

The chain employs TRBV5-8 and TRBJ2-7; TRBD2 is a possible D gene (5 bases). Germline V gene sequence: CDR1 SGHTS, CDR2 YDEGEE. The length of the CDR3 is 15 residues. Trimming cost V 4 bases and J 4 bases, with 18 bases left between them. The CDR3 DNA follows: TGTGCCAGCAGCCCGCGAGGTGGGAGTCGATACGAGCAGTACTTC. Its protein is CASSPRGGSRYEQYF. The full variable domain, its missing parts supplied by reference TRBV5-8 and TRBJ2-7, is EAGVTQSPTHLIKTRGQQATLRCSPISGHTSVYWYQQALGLGLQFLLWYDEGEERNRGNFPPRFSGRQFPNYSSELNVNALELEDSALYLCASSPRGGSRYEQYFGPGTRLTVT.

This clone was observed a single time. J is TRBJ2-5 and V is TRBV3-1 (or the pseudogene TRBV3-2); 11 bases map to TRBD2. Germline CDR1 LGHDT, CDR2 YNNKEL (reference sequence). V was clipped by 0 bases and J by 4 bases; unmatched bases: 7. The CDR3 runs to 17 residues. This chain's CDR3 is CASSQELAGGPGETQYF. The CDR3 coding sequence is TGTGCCAGCAGCCAAGAGTTAGCGGGAGGGCCGGGAGAGACCCAGTACTTC.

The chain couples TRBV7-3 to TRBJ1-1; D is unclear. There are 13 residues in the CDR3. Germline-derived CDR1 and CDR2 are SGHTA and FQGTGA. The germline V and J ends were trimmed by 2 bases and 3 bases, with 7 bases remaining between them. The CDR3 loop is CASSLQVDTEAFF. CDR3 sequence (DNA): TGTGCCAGCAGCTTACAGGTAGACACTGAAGCTTTCTTT.

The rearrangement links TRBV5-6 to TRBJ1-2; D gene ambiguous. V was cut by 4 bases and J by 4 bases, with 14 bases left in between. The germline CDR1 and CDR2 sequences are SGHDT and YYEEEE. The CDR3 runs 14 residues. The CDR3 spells CASSPQATFYGYTF. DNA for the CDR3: TGTGCCAGCAGCCCCCAAGCGACTTTCTATGGCTACACCTTC.

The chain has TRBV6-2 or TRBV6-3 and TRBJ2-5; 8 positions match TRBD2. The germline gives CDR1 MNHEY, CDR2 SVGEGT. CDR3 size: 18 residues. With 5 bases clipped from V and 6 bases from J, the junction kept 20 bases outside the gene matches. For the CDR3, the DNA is TGTGCCAGCAGTCTTAGTCGTTTAGCGGGGCCAGGGAGAAAGACCCAGTACTTC. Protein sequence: CASSLSRLAGPGRKTQYF.

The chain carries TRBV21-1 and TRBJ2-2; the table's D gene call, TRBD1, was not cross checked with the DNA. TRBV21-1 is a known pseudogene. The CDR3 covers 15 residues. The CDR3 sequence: CASSRTRQKTGELFF. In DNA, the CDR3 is TGTGCCAGCAGCAGAACTCGACAGAAAACCGGGGAGCTGTTTTTT.

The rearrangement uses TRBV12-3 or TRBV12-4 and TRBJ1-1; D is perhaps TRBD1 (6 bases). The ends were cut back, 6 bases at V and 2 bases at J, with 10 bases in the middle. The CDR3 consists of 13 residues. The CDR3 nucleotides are TGTGCCAGCAGCGCGACAGGCAACACTGAAGCTTTCTTT. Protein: CASSATGNTEAFF.

The CDR3 sequence: CASSLWEGSYNEQFF. The CDR3 bases are TGTGCCAGCAGCTTGTGGGAGGGCTCCTACAATGAGCAGTTCTTC. This chain joins TRBV7-3 and TRBJ2-1; 7 nucleotides match TRBD2. This CDR3 contains 15 residues. From germline, CDR1 is SGHTA and CDR2 FQGTGA. With V trimmed by 3 bases and J by 0 bases, 2 bases remained unmatched.

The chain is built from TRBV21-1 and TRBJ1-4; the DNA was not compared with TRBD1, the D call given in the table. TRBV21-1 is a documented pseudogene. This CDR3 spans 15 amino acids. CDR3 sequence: CASSKKITGIEKLFF. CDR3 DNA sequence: TGTGCCAGCAGCAAAAAAATCACAGGGATAGAAAAACTGTTTTTT.

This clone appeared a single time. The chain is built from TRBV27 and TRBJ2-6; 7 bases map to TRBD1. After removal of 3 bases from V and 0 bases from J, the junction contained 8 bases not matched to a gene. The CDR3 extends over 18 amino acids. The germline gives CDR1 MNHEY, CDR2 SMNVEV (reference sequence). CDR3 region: CASSFRDSDNSGANVLTF. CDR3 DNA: TGTGCCAGCAGTTTCCGGGACAGCGACAACTCTGGGGCCAACGTCCTGACTTTC.

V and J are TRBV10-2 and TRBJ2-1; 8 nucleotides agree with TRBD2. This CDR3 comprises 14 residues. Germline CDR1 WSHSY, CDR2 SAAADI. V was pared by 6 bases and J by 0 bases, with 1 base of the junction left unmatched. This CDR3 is CASRSGSSYNEQFF. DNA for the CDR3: TGCGCCAGCAGAAGCGGGAGCTCCTACAATGAGCAGTTCTTC.

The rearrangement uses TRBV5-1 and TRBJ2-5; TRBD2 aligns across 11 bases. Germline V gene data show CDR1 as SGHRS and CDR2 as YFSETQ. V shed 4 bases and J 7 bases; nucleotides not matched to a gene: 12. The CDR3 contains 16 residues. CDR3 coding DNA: TGCGCCAGCAGCATAGGGACTAGCGGTGGTCCAGGGACCCAGTACTTC. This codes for CASSIGTSGGPGTQYF. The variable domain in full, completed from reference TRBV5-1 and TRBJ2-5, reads KAGVTQTPRYLIKTRGQQVTLSCSPISGHRSVSWYQQTPGQGLQFLFEYFSETQRNKGNFPGRFSGRQFSNSRSEMNVSTLELGDSALYLCASSIGTSGGPGTQYFGPGTRLLVL.

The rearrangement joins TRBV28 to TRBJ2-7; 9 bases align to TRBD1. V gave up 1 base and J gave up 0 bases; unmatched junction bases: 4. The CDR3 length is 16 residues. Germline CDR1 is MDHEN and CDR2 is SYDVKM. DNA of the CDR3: TGTGCCAGCAGTTTATCCCGGGACAGGGTCTCCTACGAGCAGTACTTC. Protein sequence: CASSLSRDRVSYEQYF.

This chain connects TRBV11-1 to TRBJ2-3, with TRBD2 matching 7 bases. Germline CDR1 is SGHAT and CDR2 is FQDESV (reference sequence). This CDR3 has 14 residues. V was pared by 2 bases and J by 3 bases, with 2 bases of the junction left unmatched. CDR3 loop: CASSLRGETDTQYF. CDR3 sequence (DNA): TGTGCCAGCAGCTTACGGGGGGAAACAGATACGCAGTATTTT.

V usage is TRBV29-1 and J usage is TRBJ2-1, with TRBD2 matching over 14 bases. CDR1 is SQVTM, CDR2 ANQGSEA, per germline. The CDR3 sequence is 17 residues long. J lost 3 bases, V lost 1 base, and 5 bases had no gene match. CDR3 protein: CSVEGPGLAGGYNEQFF. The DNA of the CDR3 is TGCAGCGTTGAAGGACCTGGACTAGCGGGGGGCTACAATGAGCAGTTCTTC.

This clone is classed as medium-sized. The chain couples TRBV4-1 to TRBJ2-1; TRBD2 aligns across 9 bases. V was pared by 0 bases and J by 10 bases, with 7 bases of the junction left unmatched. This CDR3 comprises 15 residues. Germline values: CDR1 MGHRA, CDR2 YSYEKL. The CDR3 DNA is TGCGCCAGCAGCCAAGATTTTAGCGGGAGTTGGGAGCAGTTCTTC. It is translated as CASSQDFSGSWEQFF.